Listed below are T cell receptor beta chains from one sample, sequenced in a study of T cell changes during pregnancy in multiple sclerosis. TCRdb's copy holds only in-frame clones and misses some; the assay was immunoSEQ multiplex PCR. Here the sample spans about 33,000 clones, around 90% being singletons. The input for sequencing was CD4+ T cells from peripheral blood mononuclear cells, taken in the third trimester of pregnancy. Receptor source: a female donor in good health, enrolled as a control in a pregnancy study. CDR3s include the opening cysteine and the closing phenylalanine or tryptophan. The D gene is left open where the match is weak. Clone size is shown for a subset of rows, as once, few, many or a class of expanded clone.

D gene	V gene	J gene	clone size	CDR3 DNA	CDR3 protein
-	TRBV28	TRBJ2-7	-	TGTGCCAGCAGTCCATCTCCGGGAGCGGTTACGTCCTACGAGCAGTACTTC	CASSPSPGAVTSYEQYF
TRBD1	TRBV5-5	TRBJ2-7	-	TGTGCCAGCAGCACTACTGGGACAGGGGACTACGAGCAGTACTTC	CASSTTGTGDYEQYF
-	TRBV2	TRBJ1-1	-	TGTGCCAGCAGTCGGGACGGGAGGACTCCTAACACTGAAGCTTTCTTT	CASSRDGRTPNTEAFF
TRBD1	TRBV7-3	TRBJ2-3	once	TGTGCCAGCAGCTTATCAGGGGGCGCGGCAGATACGCAGTATTTT	CASSLSGGAADTQYF
TRBD2	TRBV28	TRBJ2-1	-	TGTGCCAGCAGTTTAGGAGCGGGAAGCTCCTACAATGAGCAGTTCTTC	CASSLGAGSSYNEQFF
TRBD1	TRBV7-2	TRBJ2-6	once	TGTGCCAGCAGCCCAGGGACAGGCCTCTCTGGGGCCAACGTCCTGACTTTC	CASSPGTGLSGANVLTF
-	TRBV28	TRBJ2-4	-	TGTGCCAGCAGGCAGGGGACCAAAAACATTCAGTACTTC	CASRQGTKNIQYF
-	TRBV28	TRBJ2-7	-	TGTGCCAGCAGTTTAGATCAGGTTTACCACGAGCAGTACTTC	CASSLDQVYHEQYF
TRBD1	TRBV7-7	TRBJ2-2	-	TGTGCGCTCGGCTACAGGGGGACCGGGGAGCTGTTTTTT	CALGYRGTGELFF
TRBD1	TRBV29-1	TRBJ2-5	-	TGCAGCGTTCGGGACAGACAAGAGACCCAGTACTTC	CSVRDRQETQYF
-	TRBV7-9	TRBJ1-3	-	TGTGCCAGCAGCCTGGGCAGGGCCCCTGGAAACACCATATATTTT	CASSLGRAPGNTIYF
-	TRBV29-1	TRBJ1-1	-	TGCAGCGTTGAACGTGGGGCCCCTGAAGCTTTCTTT	CSVERGAPEAFF
TRBD1	TRBV5-1	TRBJ1-1	-	TGCGCCAGCAGCTTGGATCCAGGGGGCGGAAAGGCTTTCTTT	CASSLDPGGGKAFF
-	TRBV27	TRBJ1-5	-	TGTGCCAGCAGTTTCACACGAGGAGGGGATCAGCCCCAGCATTTT	CASSFTRGGDQPQHF
-	TRBV30	TRBJ1-6	-	TGTGCCTGGAGGGAGATGCTTCTCTCCTATAATTCACCCCTCCACTTT	CAWREMLLSYNSPLHF
TRBD1	TRBV18	TRBJ2-7	-	TGTGCCAGCTCTCCCTCCCGGGACAGGGGAGGCGAGCAGTACTTC	CASSPSRDRGGEQYF
-	TRBV5-6	TRBJ1-6	-	TGTGCCAGCAGCTTAGGGAGTTATAATTCACCCCTCCACTTT	CASSLGSYNSPLHF
-	TRBV2	TRBJ1-3	-	TGTGCCAGCATTGGGGGGGGTTCCCTCTCTGGAAACACCATATATTTT	CASIGGGSLSGNTIYF
TRBD1	TRBV6-1	TRBJ2-3	-	TGTGCCAGCATGGACAGGGGGCGGACAGATACGCAGTATTTT	CASMDRGRTDTQYF
-	TRBV7-9	TRBJ2-7	-	TGTGCCAGCAGCTTAGCCCAGGTTGGCAACGAGCAGTACTTC	CASSLAQVGNEQYF
-	TRBV5-1	TRBJ2-1	once	TGCGCCAGCAGCTTGACGTCAGGGGAACACAATGAGCAGTTCTTC	CASSLTSGEHNEQFF
-	TRBV2	TRBJ1-1	-	TGTGCCAGCAGACCGACGGTTAGCGGGGTGAAAACTGAAGCTTTCTTT	CASRPTVSGVKTEAFF
TRBD2	TRBV6-4	TRBJ2-2	-	TGTGCCAGCAGTGACTCTGGGACTAGCACCGGGGAGCTGTTTTTT	CASSDSGTSTGELFF
-	TRBV28	TRBJ1-5	-	TGTGCCAGCAGTAGGGGGACATCGGGAAGCAATCAGCCCCAGCATTTT	CASSRGTSGSNQPQHF
TRBD2	TRBV11-3	TRBJ2-5	-	TGTGCCAGCAGCTTAGGGTCTAGCGGAAATCTAGAGACCCAGTACTTC	CASSLGSSGNLETQYF
TRBD1	TRBV25-1	TRBJ2-2	-	TGTGCCAGTTCCGGCGGACAGGGGACGTACACCGGGGAGCTGTTTTTT	CASSGGQGTYTGELFF
TRBD1	TRBV5-4	TRBJ1-2	-	TGTGCCAGCAGCTCAATGACAGGGAAGGGCTACACCTTC	CASSSMTGKGYTF
TRBD1	TRBV28	TRBJ1-4	-	TGTGCCAGCAATAGACCCGTCGGGACAGCAACTAATGAAAAACTGTTTTTT	CASNRPVGTATNEKLFF
TRBD1	TRBV5-4	TRBJ1-2	-	TGTGCCAGCAGCACCGGACAGGGGTGGACCTATGGCTACACCTTC	CASSTGQGWTYGYTF
-	TRBV28	TRBJ1-4	-	TGTGCCAGCAGTTTGGTTGGGAGTGGAGAAAAACTGTTTTTT	CASSLVGSGEKLFF
TRBD1	TRBV28	TRBJ1-4	-	TGTGCCAGCAGTTCAGTCCTTCTTTCGACAGGGATAAGAACTAATGAAAAACTGTTTTTT	CASSSVLLSTGIRTNEKLFF
TRBD1	TRBV7-9	TRBJ1-5	-	TGTGCCAGCAGCCACGGACAGGGGGCGAAGTTTAGCAATCAGCCCCAGCATTTT	CASSHGQGAKFSNQPQHF
-	TRBV7-2	TRBJ2-7	once	TGTGCCAGCAGGCGGGACGGAGCCACCTACGAGCAGTACTTC	CASRRDGATYEQYF
-	TRBV5-1	TRBJ1-6	-	TGCGCCAGCAGCCCCAAACAGGGCGACTATAATTCACCCCTCCACTTT	CASSPKQGDYNSPLHF
-	TRBV18	TRBJ1-1	-	TGTGCCAGCTCCCAGGGTAGGAACACTGAAGCTTTCTTT	CASSQGRNTEAFF
TRBD1	TRBV5-1	TRBJ2-4	-	TGCGCCAGCAGCTTAGGACAGGCAAAGGACATTCAGTACTTC	CASSLGQAKDIQYF
TRBD2	TRBV5-6	TRBJ2-2	-	TGTGCCAGCAGCTTAGCGGGAGGCTGGAGGGAGCTGTTTTTT	CASSLAGGWRELFF
TRBD1	TRBV18	TRBJ1-1	once	TGTGCCAGTTCAACAGGGGGCAGAGGGACTGAAGCTTTCTTT	CASSTGGRGTEAFF
-	TRBV6-5	TRBJ2-7	-	TGTGCCAGCAGGCGCGTGGGGGGTGATAACGAGCAGTACTTC	CASRRVGGDNEQYF
-	TRBV5-1	TRBJ2-7	-	TGCGCCAGCAGCGGACTACAGGGGTCCTCCTACGAGCAGTACTTC	CASSGLQGSSYEQYF
-	TRBV5-1	TRBJ1-4	-	TGCGCCAGCAGCCGATCCGGGACATTATATGAAAAACTGTTTTTT	CASSRSGTLYEKLFF
-	TRBV5-1	TRBJ2-6	-	TGCGCCAGCAGCCCCGGACAGTTCTCTGGGGCCAACGTCCTGACTTTC	CASSPGQFSGANVLTF
-	TRBV28	TRBJ1-1	-	TGTGCCAGCACCGAACTCCAGGGTAGGCACACTGAAGCTTTCTTT	CASTELQGRHTEAFF
-	TRBV7-9	TRBJ2-1	-	TGTGCCAGCAGCTTTGGGGGGATCAGCGGCCCTCGCACAAGCCATGAGCAGTTCTTC	CASSFGGISGPRTSHEQFF
TRBD1	TRBV5-1	TRBJ1-1	-	TGCGCCAGCAGCCAGATACAGGGGCCAGACACTGAAGCTTTCTTT	CASSQIQGPDTEAFF
-	TRBV2	TRBJ1-6	-	TGTGCCAGCAGGGCGGGAGGGAGCAATTCACCCCTCCACTTT	CASRAGGSNSPLHF
TRBD1	TRBV20-1	TRBJ2-1	-	TGCAGTGCAACGACAGGGGGTCAATTCTTCTTC	CSATTGGQFFF